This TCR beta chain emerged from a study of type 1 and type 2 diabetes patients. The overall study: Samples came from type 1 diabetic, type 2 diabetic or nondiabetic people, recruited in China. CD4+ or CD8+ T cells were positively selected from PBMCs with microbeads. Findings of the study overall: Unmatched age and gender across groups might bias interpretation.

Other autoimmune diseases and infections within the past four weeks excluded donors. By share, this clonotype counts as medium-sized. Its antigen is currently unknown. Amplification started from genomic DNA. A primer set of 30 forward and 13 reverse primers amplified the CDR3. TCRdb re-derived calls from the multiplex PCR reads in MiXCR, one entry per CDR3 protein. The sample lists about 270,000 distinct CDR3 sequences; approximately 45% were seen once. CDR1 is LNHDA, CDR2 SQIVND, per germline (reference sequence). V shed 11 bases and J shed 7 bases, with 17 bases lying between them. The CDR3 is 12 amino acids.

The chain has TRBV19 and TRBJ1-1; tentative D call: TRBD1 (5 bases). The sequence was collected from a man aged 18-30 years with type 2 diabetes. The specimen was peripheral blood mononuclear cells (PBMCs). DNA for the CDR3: TGTGCCGTTTGCAAGTCCGACAGTGAAGCTTTCTTT. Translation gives CAVCKSDSEAFF.